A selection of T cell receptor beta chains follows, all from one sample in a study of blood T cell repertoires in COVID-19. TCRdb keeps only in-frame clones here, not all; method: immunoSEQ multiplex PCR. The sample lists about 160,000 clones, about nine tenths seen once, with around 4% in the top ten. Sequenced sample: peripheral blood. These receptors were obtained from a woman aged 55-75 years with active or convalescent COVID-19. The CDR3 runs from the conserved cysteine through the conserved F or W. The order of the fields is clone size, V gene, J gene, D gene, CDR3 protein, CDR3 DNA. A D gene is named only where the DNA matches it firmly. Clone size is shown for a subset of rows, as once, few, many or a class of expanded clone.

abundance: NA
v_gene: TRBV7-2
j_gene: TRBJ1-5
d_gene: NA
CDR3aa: CASSFFNSNQPQHF
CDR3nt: TGTGCCAGCAGCTTTTTCAATAGCAATCAGCCCCAGCATTTT

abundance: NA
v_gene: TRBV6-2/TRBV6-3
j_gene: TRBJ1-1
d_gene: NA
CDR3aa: CASSYSMAIPEAFF
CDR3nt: TGTGCCAGCAGTTACTCGATGGCCATACCTGAAGCTTTCTTT

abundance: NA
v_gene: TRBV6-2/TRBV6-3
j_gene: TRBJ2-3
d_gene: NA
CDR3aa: CASSYSTRGPSTDTQYF
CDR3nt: TGTGCCAGCAGTTACTCGACGCGGGGGCCTAGCACAGATACGCAGTATTTT

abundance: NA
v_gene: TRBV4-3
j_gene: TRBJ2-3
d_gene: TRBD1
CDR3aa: CASSQDLGQGGGTQYF
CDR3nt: TGCGCCAGCAGCCAAGATCTGGGACAGGGGGGAGGTACGCAGTATTTT

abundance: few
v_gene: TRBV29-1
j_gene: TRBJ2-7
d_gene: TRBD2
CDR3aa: CSVDLAGGSYEQYF
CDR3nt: TGCAGCGTTGATCTAGCGGGGGGCTCCTACGAGCAGTACTTC

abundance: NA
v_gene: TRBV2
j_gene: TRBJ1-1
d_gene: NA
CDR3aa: CASSPGITEAFF
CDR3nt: TGTGCCAGCAGTCCGGGGATCACTGAAGCTTTCTTT

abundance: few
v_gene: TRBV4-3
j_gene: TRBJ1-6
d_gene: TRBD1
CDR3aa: CASSQDRVGYGTGGSSPLHF
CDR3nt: TGCGCCAGCAGCCAAGATCGGGTTGGGTACGGAACAGGGGGCAGTTCACCCCTCCACTTT

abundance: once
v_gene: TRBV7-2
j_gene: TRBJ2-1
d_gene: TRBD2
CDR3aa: CASSLVAGLGGYNEQFF
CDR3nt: TGTGCCAGCAGCTTAGTCGCGGGCCTGGGGGGGTACAATGAGCAGTTCTTC

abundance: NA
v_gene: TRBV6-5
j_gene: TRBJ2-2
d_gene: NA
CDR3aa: CASNRDFTGELFF
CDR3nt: TGTGCCAGCAATAGGGACTTCACCGGGGAGCTGTTTTTT

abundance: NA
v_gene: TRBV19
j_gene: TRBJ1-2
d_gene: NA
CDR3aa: CAISYSQGNYGYTF
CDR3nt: TGTGCCATCTCCTATAGCCAGGGGAACTATGGCTACACCTTC

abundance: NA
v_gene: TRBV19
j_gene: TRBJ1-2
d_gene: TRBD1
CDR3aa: CASREAPTGFYGYTF
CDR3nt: TGTGCCAGTAGAGAAGCCCCGACAGGGTTCTATGGCTACACCTTC

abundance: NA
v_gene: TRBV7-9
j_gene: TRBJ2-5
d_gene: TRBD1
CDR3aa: CASSPAGEGTEQETQYF
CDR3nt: TGTGCCAGCAGCCCCGCCGGTGAGGGGACAGAACAAGAGACCCAGTACTTC

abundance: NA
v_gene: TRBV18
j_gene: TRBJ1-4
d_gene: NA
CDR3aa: CASSPPTSSGEKLFF
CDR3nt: TGTGCCAGCTCACCACCGACGAGTTCCGGGGAAAAACTGTTTTTT

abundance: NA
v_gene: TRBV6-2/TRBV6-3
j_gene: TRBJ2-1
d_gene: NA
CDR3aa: CASSLQAEGGNEQFF
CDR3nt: TGTGCCAGCAGTTTACAGGCCGAAGGGGGCAATGAGCAGTTCTTC

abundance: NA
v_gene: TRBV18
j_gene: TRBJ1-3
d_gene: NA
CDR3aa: CASSPLPGDSGNTIYF
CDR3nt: TGTGCCAGCTCACCACTCCCGGGGGACTCTGGAAACACCATATATTTT

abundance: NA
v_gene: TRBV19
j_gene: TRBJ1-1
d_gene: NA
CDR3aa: CASSIDGGVDGTKAFF
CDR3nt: TGTGCCAGTAGTATAGATGGGGGGGTGGACGGAACAAAAGCTTTCTTT

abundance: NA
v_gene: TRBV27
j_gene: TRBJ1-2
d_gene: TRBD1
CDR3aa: CASNREDRAFYGYTF
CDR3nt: TGTGCCAGCAATAGGGAGGACAGGGCCTTCTATGGCTACACCTTC

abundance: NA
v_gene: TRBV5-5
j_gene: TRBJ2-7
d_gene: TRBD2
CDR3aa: CASSPSGGGIYEQYF
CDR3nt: TGTGCCAGCAGCCCTTCGGGCGGGGGTATCTACGAGCAGTACTTC

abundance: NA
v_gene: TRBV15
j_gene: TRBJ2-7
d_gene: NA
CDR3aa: CATSEDGTYEQYF
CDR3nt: TGTGCCACCAGCGAGGACGGGACCTACGAGCAGTACTTC

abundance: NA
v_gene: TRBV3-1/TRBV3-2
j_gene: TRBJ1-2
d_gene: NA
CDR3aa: CASSQDRRGYGYTF
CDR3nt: TGTGCCAGCAGCCAAGATCGAAGGGGCTATGGCTACACCTTC

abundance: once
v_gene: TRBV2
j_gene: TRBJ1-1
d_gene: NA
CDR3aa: CASSPQGPEAFF
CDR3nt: TGTGCCAGCAGTCCCCAGGGCCCCGAAGCTTTCTTT

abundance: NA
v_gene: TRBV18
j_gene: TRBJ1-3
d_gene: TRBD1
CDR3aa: CASSLRQGAGNTIYF
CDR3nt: TGTGCCAGCTCACTCCGACAGGGGGCTGGAAACACCATATATTTT

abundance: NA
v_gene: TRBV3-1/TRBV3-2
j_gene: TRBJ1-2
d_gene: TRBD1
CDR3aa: CASSLPGQGSYGYTF
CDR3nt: TGTGCCAGCAGCCTCCCGGGACAGGGGTCCTATGGCTACACCTTC

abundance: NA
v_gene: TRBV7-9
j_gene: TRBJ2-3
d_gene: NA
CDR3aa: CASSLGAAGIRDTQYF
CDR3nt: TGTGCCAGCAGCTTAGGGGCGGCGGGGATCAGAGATACGCAGTATTTT

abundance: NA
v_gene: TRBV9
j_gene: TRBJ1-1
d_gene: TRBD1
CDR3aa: CASSVGQGATEAFF
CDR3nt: TGTGCCAGCAGCGTAGGACAGGGGGCAACTGAAGCTTTCTTT

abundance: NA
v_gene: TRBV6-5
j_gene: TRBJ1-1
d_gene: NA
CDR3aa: CASRGANTEAFF
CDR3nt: TGTGCCAGCAGGGGAGCGAACACTGAAGCTTTCTTT

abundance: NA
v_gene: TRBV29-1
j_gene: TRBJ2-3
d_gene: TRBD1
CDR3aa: CSVEGQGSADTQYF
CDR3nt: TGCAGCGTTGAGGGACAGGGTTCGGCAGATACGCAGTATTTT

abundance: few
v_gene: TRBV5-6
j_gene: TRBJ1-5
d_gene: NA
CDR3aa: CASSLGGFSNQPQHF
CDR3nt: TGTGCCAGCAGCTTGGGGGGCTTCAGCAATCAGCCCCAGCATTTT

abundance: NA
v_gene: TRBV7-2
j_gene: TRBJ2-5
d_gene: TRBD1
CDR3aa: CASSLAGDRGAWETQYF
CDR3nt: TGTGCCAGCAGCTTAGCGGGAGACAGGGGTGCTTGGGAGACCCAGTACTTC

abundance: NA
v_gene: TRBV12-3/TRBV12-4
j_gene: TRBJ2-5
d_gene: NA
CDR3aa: CASSIYETQYF
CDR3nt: TGTGCCAGCAGTATCTACGAGACCCAGTACTTC

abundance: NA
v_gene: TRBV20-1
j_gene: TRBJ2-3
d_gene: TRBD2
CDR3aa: CSASPGGLPDTQYF
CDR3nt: TGCAGTGCTAGTCCGGGGGGGCTTCCAGATACGCAGTATTTT